The clone carrying this T cell receptor (beta chain) was found a few times. The antigen remains unidentified. The data are from a study of beta chain features in type 1 diabetes. The study, taken as a whole, reports: Fewer insertions but more deletions were seen at VDJ junctions in type 1 diabetes patients. TCRB CDR3s from Type 1 diabetes patients were moderately but significantly shorter in all four CD4+ subsets.

Expressed TCRB transcripts were sequenced because the entire RNA isolate underwent reverse transcription. Method: immunoSEQ multiplex PCR; TCRdb's copy keeps in-frame clones and lacks some. The table includes hundreds of thousands of clones, roughly 16% detected once. CD4+ naive, central memory, regulatory and stem cell-like memory cells were sorted via CD45RO/CCR7/CD25/CD127/CD95/CD27. This clonotype was sampled from a woman aged 18-29 years in good health. Input material: naive CD4+ T cells from blood.

The CDR3 is CASSHTRDRPERETQYF. The CDR3 bases are TGTGCCAGCAGCCATACCCGGGACAGACCTGAGAGGGAGACCCAGTACTTC. The chain has TRBV7-9 and TRBJ2-5, with 7 nucleotides matching TRBD1. V lost 5 bases, J lost 5 bases, and 17 bases stayed unmatched. The CDR3 contains 17 residues. Germline V gives CDR1 SEHNR, CDR2 FQNEAQ (reference sequence). Full variable domain (missing parts from reference TRBV7-9 and TRBJ2-5): DTGVSQNPRHKITKRGQNVTFRCDPISEHNRLYWYRQTLGQGPEFLTYFQNEAQLEKSRLLSDRFSAERPKGSFSTLEIQRTEQGDSAMYLCASSHTRDRPERETQYFGPGTRLLVL.